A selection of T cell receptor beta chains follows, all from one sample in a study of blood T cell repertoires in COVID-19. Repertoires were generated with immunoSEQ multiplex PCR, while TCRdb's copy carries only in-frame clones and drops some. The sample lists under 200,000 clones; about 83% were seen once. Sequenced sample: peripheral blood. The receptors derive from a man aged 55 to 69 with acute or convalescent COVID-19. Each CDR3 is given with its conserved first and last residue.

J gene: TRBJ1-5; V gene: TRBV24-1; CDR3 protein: CATSDMRSNQPQHF
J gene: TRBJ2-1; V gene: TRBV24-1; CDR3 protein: CATSDFRVSHEQFF
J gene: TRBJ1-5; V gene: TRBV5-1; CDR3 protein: CASSLGQDGSNQPQHF
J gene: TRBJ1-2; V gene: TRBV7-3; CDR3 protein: CASSLKSGANYGYTF
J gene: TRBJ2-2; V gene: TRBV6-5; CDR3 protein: CASSYAENTGELFF
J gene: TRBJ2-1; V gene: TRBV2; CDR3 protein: CASSVGLYNEQFF
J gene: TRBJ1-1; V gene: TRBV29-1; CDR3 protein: CSVDAIGNTEAFF
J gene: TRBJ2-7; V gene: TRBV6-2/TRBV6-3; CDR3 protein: CASSLGAGYEQYF
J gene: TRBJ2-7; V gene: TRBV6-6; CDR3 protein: CASSGNTGGTGLTRDSYEQYF
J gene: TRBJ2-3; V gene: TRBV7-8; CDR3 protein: CASSFVTVTDTQYF
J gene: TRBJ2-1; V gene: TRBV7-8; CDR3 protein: CASSLARSLSGGAYNEQFF
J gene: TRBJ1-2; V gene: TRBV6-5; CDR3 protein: CASSPVVGGYGYTF
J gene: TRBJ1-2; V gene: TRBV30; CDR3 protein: CAWGPDQGFNYGYTF
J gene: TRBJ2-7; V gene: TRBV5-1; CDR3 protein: CASSLVRGGTGAPPYYEQYF
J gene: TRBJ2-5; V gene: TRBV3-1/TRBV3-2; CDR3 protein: CASEQRGQETQYF
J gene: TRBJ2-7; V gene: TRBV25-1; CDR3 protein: CASSEYGPGGGYEQYF
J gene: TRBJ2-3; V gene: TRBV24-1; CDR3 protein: CATSGLGLTGWDTQYF
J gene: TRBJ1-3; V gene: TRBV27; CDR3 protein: CASSLRRIDRGSGNTIYF